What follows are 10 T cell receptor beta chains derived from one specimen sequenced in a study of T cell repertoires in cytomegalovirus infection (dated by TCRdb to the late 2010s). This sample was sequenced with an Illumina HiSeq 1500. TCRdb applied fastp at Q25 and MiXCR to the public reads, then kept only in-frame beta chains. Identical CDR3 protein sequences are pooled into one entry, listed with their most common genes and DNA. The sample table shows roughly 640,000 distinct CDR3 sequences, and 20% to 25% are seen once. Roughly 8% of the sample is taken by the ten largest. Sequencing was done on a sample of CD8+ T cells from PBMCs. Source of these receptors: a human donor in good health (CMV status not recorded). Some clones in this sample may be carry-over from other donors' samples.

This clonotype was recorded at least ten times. CDR3 region: CASSSDKLETQYF. The CDR3 coding sequence is TGTGCCAGCAGCTCAGACAAGCTGGAGACCCAGTACTTC. The chain carries TRBV7-9 and TRBJ2-5; D not certain. This CDR3 is built from 13 residues. CDR1 is SEHNR, CDR2 FQNEAQ, per germline (reference sequence). Trimming shortened V by 4 bases and J by 5 bases, and 11 bases separated the two germline ends.

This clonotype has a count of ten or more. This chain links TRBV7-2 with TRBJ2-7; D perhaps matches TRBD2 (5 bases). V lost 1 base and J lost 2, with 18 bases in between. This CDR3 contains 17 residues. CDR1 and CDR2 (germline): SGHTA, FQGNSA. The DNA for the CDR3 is TGTGCCAGCAGCTTAGGACTATACAGCGAGAATGCCTACGAGCAGTACGTC. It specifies CASSLGLYSENAYEQYV.

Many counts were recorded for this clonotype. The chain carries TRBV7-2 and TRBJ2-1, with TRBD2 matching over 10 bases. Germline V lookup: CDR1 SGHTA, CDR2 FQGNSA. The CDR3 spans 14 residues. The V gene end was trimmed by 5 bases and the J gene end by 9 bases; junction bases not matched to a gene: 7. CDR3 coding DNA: TGTGCCAGCAGCATCAGCGGGGGGGCCCCTGAGCAGTTCTTC. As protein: CASSISGGAPEQFF.

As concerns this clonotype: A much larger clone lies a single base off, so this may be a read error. Here the CDR3 reads CASSWVGEETQYF. In DNA form, the CDR3 reads TGTGCCAGCAGTTGGGTCGGAGAAGAGACCCAGTACTTC. This rearrangement joins TRBV6-8 to TRBJ2-5, with D hard to call. Germline CDR1 MNHGY, CDR2 SAAAGT. The CDR3 runs to 13 residues. Deletions cut 4 bases from V and 3 bases from J, with 9 bases between.

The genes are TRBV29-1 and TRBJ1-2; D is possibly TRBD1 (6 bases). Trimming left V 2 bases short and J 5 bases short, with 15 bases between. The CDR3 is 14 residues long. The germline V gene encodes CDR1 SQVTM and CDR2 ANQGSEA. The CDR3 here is CSVELPGEGYGYTF. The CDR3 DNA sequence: TGCAGCGTTGAATTGCCAGGGGAGGGTTATGGCTACACCTTC.

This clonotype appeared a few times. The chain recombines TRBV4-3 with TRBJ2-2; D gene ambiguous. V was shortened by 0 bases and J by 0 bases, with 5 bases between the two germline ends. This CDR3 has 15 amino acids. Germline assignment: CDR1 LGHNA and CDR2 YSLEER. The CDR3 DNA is TGCGCCAGCAGCCAAGATCGGACGAACACCGGGGAGCTGTTTTTT. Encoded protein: CASSQDRTNTGELFF.

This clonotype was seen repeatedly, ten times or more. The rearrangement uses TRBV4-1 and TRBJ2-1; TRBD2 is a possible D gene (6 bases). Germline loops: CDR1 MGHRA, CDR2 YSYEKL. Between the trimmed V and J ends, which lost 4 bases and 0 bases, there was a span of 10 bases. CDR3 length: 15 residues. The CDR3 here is CASSPPGDSYNEQFF. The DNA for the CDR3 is TGCGCCAGCAGCCCACCGGGGGACTCCTACAATGAGCAGTTCTTC.

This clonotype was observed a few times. The CDR3 DNA reads TGTGCCAGCAGCTTAGGGGGACAGACATCAATCGCCTACGAGCAGTACGTC. Its protein is CASSLGGQTSIAYEQYV. J is TRBJ2-7 and V is TRBV11-1, with TRBD1 identical over 7 bases. V gave up 1 base and J gave up 2 bases; unmatched junction bases: 11. Looked up from germline, CDR1 is SGHAT and CDR2 is FQDESV (reference sequence). The length of the CDR3 is 17 residues.

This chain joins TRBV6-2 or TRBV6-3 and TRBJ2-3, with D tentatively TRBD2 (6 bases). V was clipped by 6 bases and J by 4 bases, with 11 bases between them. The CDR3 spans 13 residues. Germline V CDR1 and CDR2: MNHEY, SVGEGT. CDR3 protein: CASRKGGPDTQYF. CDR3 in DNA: TGTGCCAGCAGAAAGGGAGGACCAGATACGCAGTATTTT.

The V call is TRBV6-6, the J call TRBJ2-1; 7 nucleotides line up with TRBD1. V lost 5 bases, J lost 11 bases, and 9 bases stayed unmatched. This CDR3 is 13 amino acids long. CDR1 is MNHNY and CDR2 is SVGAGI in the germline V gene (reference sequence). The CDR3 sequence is CASSDGARGQQFF. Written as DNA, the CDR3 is TGTGCCAGCAGTGATGGGGCGAGGGGGCAGCAGTTCTTC.